This T cell receptor (beta chain) was sequenced in a study of T-cell reconstitution after alpha-beta-depleted transplantation in children. The TCRbeta library incorporated unique molecular identifiers. TCRdb itself ran the PCR reads through MiXCR, one entry per CDR3 protein. The sample lists almost 400,000 distinct CDR3 sequences; over 20% were seen once. The CDR3 loop spans 13 amino acids. Germline V gene data show CDR1 as KGHDR and CDR2 as SFDVKD. Trimming pared 7 bases from V and 2 bases from J, leaving 9 bases between. The sample consisted of PBMCs from the stem cell graft donor, taken from the stem cell graft. The chain is built from TRBV24-1 and TRBJ2-3, with D uncertain. This clonotype was sampled from a human donor who donated a stem cell graft to a child with acute myeloid leukemia. The CDR3 coding sequence is TGTGCCACCAGAGAGACGGCCACAGATACGCAGTATTTT. It translates to CATRETATDTQYF.